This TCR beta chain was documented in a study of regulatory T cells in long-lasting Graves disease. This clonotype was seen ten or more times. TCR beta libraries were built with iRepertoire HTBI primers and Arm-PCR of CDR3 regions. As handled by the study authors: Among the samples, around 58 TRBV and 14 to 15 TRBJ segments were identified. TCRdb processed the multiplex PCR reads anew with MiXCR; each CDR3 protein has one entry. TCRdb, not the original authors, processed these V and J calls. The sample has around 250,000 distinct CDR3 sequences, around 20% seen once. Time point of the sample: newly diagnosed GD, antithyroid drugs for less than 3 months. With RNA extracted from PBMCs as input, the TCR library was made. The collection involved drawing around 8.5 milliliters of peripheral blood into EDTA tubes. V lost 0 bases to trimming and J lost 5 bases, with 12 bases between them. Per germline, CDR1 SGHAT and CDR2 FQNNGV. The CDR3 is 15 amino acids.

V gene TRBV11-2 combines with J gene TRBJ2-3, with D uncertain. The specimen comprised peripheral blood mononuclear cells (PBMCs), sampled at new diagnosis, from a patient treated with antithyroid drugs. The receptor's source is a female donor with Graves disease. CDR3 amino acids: CASSLDLRNLDTQYF. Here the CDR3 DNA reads TGTGCCAGCAGCTTAGATCTGAGGAACTTAGATACGCAGTATTTT.